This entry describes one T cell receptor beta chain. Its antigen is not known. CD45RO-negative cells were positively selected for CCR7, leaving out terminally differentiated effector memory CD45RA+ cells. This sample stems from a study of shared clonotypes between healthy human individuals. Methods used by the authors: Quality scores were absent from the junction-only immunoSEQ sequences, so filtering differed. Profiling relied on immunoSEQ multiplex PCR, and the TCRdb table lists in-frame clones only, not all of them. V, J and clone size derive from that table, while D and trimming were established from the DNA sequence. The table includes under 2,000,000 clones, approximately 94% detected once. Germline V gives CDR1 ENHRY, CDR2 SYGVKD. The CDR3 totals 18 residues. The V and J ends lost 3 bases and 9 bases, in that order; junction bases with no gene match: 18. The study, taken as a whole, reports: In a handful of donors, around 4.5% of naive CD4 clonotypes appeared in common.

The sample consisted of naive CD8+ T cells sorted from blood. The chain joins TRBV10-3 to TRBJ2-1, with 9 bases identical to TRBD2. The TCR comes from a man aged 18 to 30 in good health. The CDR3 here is CAISDGGRARSLSLEQFF. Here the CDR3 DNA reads TGTGCCATCAGTGACGGCGGGAGGGCCAGATCGCTATCCCTTGAGCAGTTCTTC.